Listed here are 21 T cell receptor beta chains from one sample, sequenced in a study of cytomegalovirus exposure and HLA in healthy donors (dated by TCRdb to 2015 to 2018). Receptor libraries were prepared by the immunoSEQ multiplex PCR assay. A mixture of 60 forward primers for TCR Vbeta segments and 13 reverse primers for TCR Jbeta segments was used in the multiplex PCR. This immuneACCESS table, as held by TCRdb, lists in-frame sequences with V and J called but not all clones. Of the missing ones, under half trace to an unresolved V gene in checked studies; the others have no known cause. Present in this sample are about 190,000 clones, about 87% of which were seen just once. The top ten clonotypes cover about 1.2% of the sample. The sequencing sample was made of PBMCs. All receptors derive from a man aged 30 to 45 in good health and CMV-seronegative.

The chain carries TRBV6-4 and TRBJ1-6, with TRBD1 matching over 8 bases. V dropped 0 bases and J dropped 11; count of bases not matched to a gene: 9. The CDR3 is 16 amino acids. The V gene's germline CDR1 is MRHNA and CDR2 SNTAGT. CDR3 DNA: TGTGCCAGCAGTGACTCCGGGGGGTCGACAGGGGCACCCCTCCACTTT. This codes for CASSDSGGSTGAPLHF.

The V gene is TRBV10-3, the J gene TRBJ1-2; weak D call: TRBD1 (5 bases). CDR1 and CDR2 (germline): ENHRY, SYGVKD. The CDR3 length is 12 residues. Between the trimmed V and J ends, which lost 10 bases and 8 bases, there was a span of 17 bases. CDR3 DNA: TGTGCCACTAGTGAGGGGCCCTACGGCTACACCTTC. Protein: CATSEGPYGYTF.

The chain joins TRBV5-8 to TRBJ2-7; 7 bases agree with TRBD1. The CDR3 length is 15 residues. The V gene end was trimmed by 4 bases and the J gene end by 2 bases; junction bases not matched to a gene: 9. Germline CDR1 reads SGHTS; CDR2 reads YDEGEE. CDR3 coding DNA: TGTGCCAGCAGCCCCCGACAGGGATTCACCTACGAGCAGTACTTC. As protein: CASSPRQGFTYEQYF.

The V call is TRBV4-3, the J call TRBJ1-1, with D uncertain. Trimming took 0 bases from V and 3 from J, leaving 17 bases between them. The germline gives CDR1 LGHNA, CDR2 YSLEER. The CDR3 is 17 residues long. The CDR3 loop reads CASSQDKFRETDTEAFF. In DNA, the CDR3 is TGCGCCAGCAGCCAAGATAAGTTCCGGGAAACTGACACTGAAGCTTTCTTT.

This clone was counted once. The V gene is TRBV5-1, the J gene TRBJ2-1, with 7 bases identical to TRBD2. Germline V gene sequence: CDR1 SGHRS, CDR2 YFSETQ. The CDR3 contains 14 residues. After removal of 2 bases from V and 8 bases from J, the junction contained 7 bases not matched to a gene. The chain's CDR3 is CASSLRGVTHEQFF. The CDR3 DNA follows: TGCGCCAGCAGCTTACGGGGGGTTACCCATGAGCAGTTCTTC.

This chain uses TRBV19 with TRBJ2-7; TRBD2 matches at 8 bases. With 11 bases clipped from V and 4 bases from J, the junction kept 16 bases outside the gene matches. Germline values: CDR1 LNHDA, CDR2 SQIVND (reference sequence). The CDR3 totals 15 residues. CDR3 bases: TGTGCCTCTTCGTCCCAAGGGCTAGCGGGTTACGAGCAGTACTTC. Its protein is CASSSQGLAGYEQYF.

V gene TRBV9 combines with J gene TRBJ2-1; D call uncertain. This CDR3 comprises 16 residues. Germline loops: CDR1 SGDLS, CDR2 YYNGEE. V was pared by 2 bases and J by 0 bases, with 12 bases between. This chain's CDR3 is CASSVPRAGSYNEQFF. CDR3 in DNA: TGTGCCAGCAGCGTCCCCCGAGCAGGCTCCTACAATGAGCAGTTCTTC.

The V and J genes are TRBV6-4 and TRBJ1-1; weak D call: TRBD1 (5 bases). Trimming cost V 3 bases and J 5 bases, with 22 bases left between them. CDR3 length: 17 amino acids. CDR1 is MRHNA and CDR2 is SNTAGT in the germline V gene. The CDR3 sequence: CASSEVYSVGRGTEAFF. CDR3 DNA sequence: TGTGCCAGCAGTGAGGTCTACAGCGTAGGGCGGGGGACTGAAGCTTTCTTT.

This clone was seen only a few times. V usage is TRBV30 and J usage is TRBJ1-4; D remains ambiguous. V was clipped by 3 bases and J by 8 bases, with 10 bases between them. This CDR3 comprises 12 residues. Germline CDR1 and CDR2: GTSNPN and SVGIG (reference sequence). The CDR3 loop is CAWRGDREKLFF. CDR3 bases: TGTGCCTGGAGGGGAGATCGGGAAAAACTGTTTTTT.

This rearrangement joins TRBV19 to TRBJ1-6; possibly TRBD1 for D (5 bases). Germline V gives CDR1 LNHDA, CDR2 SQIVND (reference sequence). This CDR3 region has 16 residues. The ends were cut back, 3 bases at V and 7 bases at J, with 16 bases in the middle. The CDR3 region is CASSILSAGRNSPLHF. DNA of the CDR3: TGTGCCAGTAGTATTCTCTCTGCAGGGAGGAATTCACCCCTCCACTTT.

The count of this clone is one. The chain carries TRBV7-9 and TRBJ1-1; no clear D. V was shortened by 4 bases and J by 3 bases, with 9 bases between the two germline ends. From germline, CDR1 is SEHNR and CDR2 FQNEAQ (reference sequence). The CDR3 contains 13 residues. As DNA, the CDR3 is TGTGCCAGCAGCTCAGAGGAGCACACTGAAGCTTTCTTT. Translated, it gives CASSSEEHTEAFF.

V gene TRBV11-2 combines with J gene TRBJ1-1; D remains unclear. Between the trimmed V and J ends, which lost 1 base and 5 bases, there was a span of 2 bases. CDR1 is SGHAT and CDR2 is FQNNGV in the germline V gene. This CDR3 contains 11 residues. For the CDR3, the DNA is TGTGCCAGCAGCTTAGCTACTGAAGCTTTCTTT. This sequence encodes CASSLATEAFF.

This chain connects TRBV5-1 to TRBJ1-2; possible D gene TRBD1, 5 bases. The germline gives CDR1 SGHRS, CDR2 YFSETQ. Trimming shortened V by 4 bases and J by 1 base, and 14 bases separated the two germline ends. CDR3 length: 15 residues. Here the CDR3 DNA reads TGCGCCAGCAGCAGAGGAGGGGAGTTTAACTATGGCTACACCTTC. It yields the protein CASSRGGEFNYGYTF.

This clone was picked up a small number of times. J is TRBJ2-5 and V is TRBV2, with 8 bases matching TRBD2. CDR3 length equals 15 residues. Unmatched junction bases numbered 13, after V lost 8 bases and J lost 5 bases. Germline V gives CDR1 SNHLY, CDR2 FYNNEI. The CDR3 DNA reads TGTGCCAGCCCATCCCTGGGACTAGGTGTGGAGACCCAGTACTTC. It translates to CASPSLGLGVETQYF.

The V gene is TRBV6-7, the J gene TRBJ1-6; 7 nucleotides match TRBD1. TRBV6-7 is designated an ORF whose function remains uncertain. This CDR3 has 17 amino acids. Losses at the gene ends were 5 bases for V and 9 bases for J; bases not matched to a gene: 16. The CDR3 loop is CASSMGQSNPAPSPLHF. CDR3 bases: TGTGCCAGCAGTATGGGACAGTCCAACCCCGCACCTTCACCCCTCCACTTT.

This clone has a single count. The genes are TRBV28 and TRBJ2-7; unclear D gene. The length of the CDR3 is 11 residues. Germline V gene lookup returns CDR1 MDHEN and CDR2 SYDVKM. Between the trimmed V and J ends, which lost 6 bases and 2 bases, there was a span of 5 bases. The CDR3 DNA follows: TGTGCCAGCAGAGGAGCCTACGAGCAGTACTTC. This sequence encodes CASRGAYEQYF.

The chain carries TRBV9 and TRBJ2-7; 7 bases are shared with TRBD1. Germline assignment: CDR1 SGDLS and CDR2 YYNGEE. The CDR3 runs to 15 residues. After removal of 4 bases from V and 2 bases from J, the junction contained 9 bases not matched to a gene. The CDR3 protein is CASSPPGQLTYEQYF. The DNA of the CDR3 is TGTGCCAGCAGCCCCCCGGGACAGCTAACCTACGAGCAGTACTTC.

A remark on this clone: The junction departs from germline at one end; a sequencing error may be responsible. V and J are TRBV13 and TRBJ2-6; the match to TRBD1 covers 8 bases. Germline V lookup: CDR1 PRHDT, CDR2 FYEKMQ (reference sequence). The CDR3 totals 17 residues. In nucleotides, the CDR3 is TGTGCCAGCAGCACGTACAGGGGGATCTCTGGGGCCAACGGCCTGACTTTC. Its translation is CASSTYRGISGANGLTF.

The chain couples TRBV21-1 to TRBJ2-5; the tabulated D call, TRBD1, remains unverified against the DNA. TRBV21-1 has pseudogene status. The CDR3 totals 15 residues. The CDR3 is CASSKAGGVEETQYF. The CDR3 DNA is TGTGCCAGCAGCAAAGCAGGGGGCGTAGAAGAGACCCAGTACTTC.

This clone was recorded once. CDR3 DNA sequence: TGTGCCAGTAGAGACCGGGACTACTCCTACGAGCAGTACTTC. It yields the protein CASRDRDYSYEQYF. The V gene is TRBV19, the J gene TRBJ2-7, with TRBD2 identical over 7 bases. Germline V gene data show CDR1 as LNHDA and CDR2 as SQIVND (reference sequence). Trimming took 6 bases from V and 0 from J; bases not matched to a gene: 5. The CDR3 loop spans 14 amino acids. Supplemented by reference TRBV19 and TRBJ2-7, the full variable domain reads DGGITQSPKYLFRKEGQNVTLSCEQNLNHDAMYWYRQDPGQGLRLIYYSQIVNDFQKGDIAEGYSVSREKKESFPLTVTSAQKNPTAFYLCASRDRDYSYEQYFGPGTRLTVT.

The CDR3 sequence: CASRGTGEGLREQYF. The CDR3 DNA follows: TGTGCCAGCAGAGGTACGGGGGAGGGCCTGAGGGAGCAGTACTTC. The rearrangement links TRBV7-9 to TRBJ2-5; 7 nucleotides align to TRBD2. CDR3 length equals 15 residues. With 6 bases clipped from V and 11 bases from J, the junction kept 18 bases outside the gene matches. Germline V gives CDR1 SEHNR, CDR2 FQNEAQ (reference sequence).